Presented here are 10 T cell receptor beta chains from one specimen sequenced in a study of beta chain features in type 1 diabetes. Investigators reverse transcribed all isolated RNA, so they sequenced expressed TCRB transcripts. Profiling relied on immunoSEQ multiplex PCR, and the TCRdb table lists in-frame clones only, not all of them. The sample includes around 300,000 clones, 8% seen only once; the top ten take more than 0.9%. The material sequenced was central memory CD4+ T cells from blood. Source of these receptors: a young woman in good health.

This clone was found a few times. The chain recombines TRBV27 with TRBJ2-2, with D maybe TRBD2 (6 bases). This CDR3 comprises 14 residues. Deletions cut 8 bases from V and 5 bases from J, with 15 bases between. Per germline, CDR1 MNHEY and CDR2 SMNVEV (reference sequence). The CDR3 protein is CASSRGLRTGELFF. In nucleotides, the CDR3 is TGTGCCAGCTCCCGGGGGTTAAGAACCGGGGAGCTGTTTTTT.

V usage is TRBV18 and J usage is TRBJ2-7; tentatively, D is TRBD1 (6 bases). Germline V gene lookup returns CDR1 KGHSH and CDR2 LQKENI. CDR3 length equals 15 residues. The V and J ends lost 4 bases and 1 base respectively, with 14 bases between them. The chain's CDR3 is CASSLKQGGSYEQYV. The CDR3 coding sequence is TGTGCCAGCTCACTCAAACAGGGTGGTTCCTACGAGCAGTACGTC.

This clone has more than one count but fewer than ten. This chain links TRBV19 with TRBJ2-7, with D possibly called TRBD1 or TRBD2 (5 bases each). The CDR3 extends over 13 amino acids. The V end lost 6 bases, the J end lost 3 bases, and 12 bases lay between the germline ends. Germline values: CDR1 LNHDA, CDR2 SQIVND (reference sequence). CDR3: CASSPGPNYEQYF. The CDR3 DNA follows: TGTGCCAGTAGCCCGGGACCGAACTACGAGCAGTACTTC.

The rearrangement links TRBV5-4 to TRBJ1-1; possible D gene TRBD1, 5 bases. Deletions cut 3 bases from V and 5 bases from J, with 14 bases between. This CDR3 spans 14 amino acids. Germline-derived CDR1 and CDR2 are SGHNT and YYREEE (reference sequence). The CDR3 DNA reads as TGTGCCAGCAGCTCCGGAGGGACGTGGACTGAAGCTTTCTTT. It yields the protein CASSSGGTWTEAFF.

The genes are TRBV27 and TRBJ2-4; D remains unclear. Trimming shortened V by 3 bases and J by 5 bases, and 11 bases separated the two germline ends. This CDR3 is 14 amino acids long. The germline CDR1 and CDR2 sequences are MNHEY and SMNVEV (reference sequence). The CDR3 sequence is CASSFQYAENIQYF. The CDR3 DNA reads TGTGCCAGCAGTTTTCAGTATGCCGAAAACATTCAGTACTTC.

This clone was detected many times. The sample contains more than one DNA sequence encoding this CDR3. The chain links TRBV7-2 to TRBJ1-4, with unresolved D. Trimming removed 1 base at V and 7 bases at J, with 7 bases between. This CDR3 spans 13 amino acids. CDR1 is SGHTA, CDR2 FQGNSA, per germline. In DNA, the CDR3 is TGTGCCAGCAGCTTAGGGACGGGTGAAAAACTGTTTTTT. Translating gives CASSLGTGEKLFF.

This clone was seen a few times. The chain employs TRBV7-2 and TRBJ2-1; a possible D gene is TRBD1 (6 bases). With 3 bases removed from V and 4 bases from J, the gap between germline ends came to 16 bases. Per the germline V gene, CDR1 is SGHTA and CDR2 is FQGNSA. The CDR3 runs 16 residues. For the CDR3, the DNA is TGTGCCAGCAGCTTTGTCGGGACAACAGGATACAATGAGCAGTTCTTC. Its protein product is CASSFVGTTGYNEQFF.

The chain has TRBV4-1 and TRBJ2-3; the match to TRBD2 covers 11 bases. The CDR3 has 21 amino acids. The germline V gene encodes CDR1 MGHRA and CDR2 YSYEKL. The junction had 17 bases not matched to a gene; V was cut back by 2 bases and J by 1 base. CDR3 sequence reads: CASSQRHLGTSGREGTDTQYF. The CDR3 region has the DNA TGCGCCAGCAGCCAACGGCACTTGGGGACTAGCGGCAGGGAAGGCACAGATACGCAGTATTTT.

This clone was counted a few times. This chain uses TRBV9 with TRBJ1-4, with a tentative D call TRBD1 (5 bases). From germline, CDR1 is SGDLS and CDR2 YYNGEE. V was cut by 0 bases and J by 7 bases, with 10 bases left in between. The CDR3 sequence is 14 residues long. The CDR3 loop is CASSVGGAGEKLFF. CDR3 coding DNA: TGTGCCAGCAGCGTAGGGGGCGCGGGTGAAAAACTGTTTTTT.

The sample holds many counts of this clone. This same CDR3 is encoded by further DNA sequences in the sample. Here the CDR3 reads CASSITRDTQYF. CDR3 in DNA: TGTGCCAGCAGCATAACTCGGGATACGCAGTATTTT. The chain carries TRBV7-2 and TRBJ2-3; D ambiguous. Trimming took 5 bases from V and 6 from J, leaving 9 bases between them. Germline CDR1 reads SGHTA; CDR2 reads FQGNSA. This CDR3 contains 12 residues.